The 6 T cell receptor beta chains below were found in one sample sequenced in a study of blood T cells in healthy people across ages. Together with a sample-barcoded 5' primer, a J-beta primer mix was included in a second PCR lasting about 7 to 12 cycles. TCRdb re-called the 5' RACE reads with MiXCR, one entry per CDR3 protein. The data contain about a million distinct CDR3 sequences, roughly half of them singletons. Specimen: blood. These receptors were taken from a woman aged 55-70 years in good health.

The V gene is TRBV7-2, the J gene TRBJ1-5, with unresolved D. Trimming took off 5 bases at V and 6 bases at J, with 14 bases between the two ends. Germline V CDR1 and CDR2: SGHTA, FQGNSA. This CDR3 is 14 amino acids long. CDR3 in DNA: TGTGCCAGCAGCGGTTCGGGTTCTGGTCAGCCCCAGCATTTT. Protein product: CASSGSGSGQPQHF.

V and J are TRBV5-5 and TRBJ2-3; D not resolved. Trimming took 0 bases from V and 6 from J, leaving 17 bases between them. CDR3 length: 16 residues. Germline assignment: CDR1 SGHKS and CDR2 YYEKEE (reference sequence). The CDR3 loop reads CASSLGSPSTMDTQYF. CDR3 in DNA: TGTGCCAGCAGCTTGGGATCACCCTCGACAATGGATACGCAGTATTTT.

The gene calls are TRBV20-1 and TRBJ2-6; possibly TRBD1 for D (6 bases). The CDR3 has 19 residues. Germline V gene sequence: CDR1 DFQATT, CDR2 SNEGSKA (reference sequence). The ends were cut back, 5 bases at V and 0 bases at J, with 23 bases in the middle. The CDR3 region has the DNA TGCAGTGCTGGACAATCACAGGGTTCTTGGGGCTCTGGGGCCAACGTCCTGACTTTC. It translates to CSAGQSQGSWGSGANVLTF.

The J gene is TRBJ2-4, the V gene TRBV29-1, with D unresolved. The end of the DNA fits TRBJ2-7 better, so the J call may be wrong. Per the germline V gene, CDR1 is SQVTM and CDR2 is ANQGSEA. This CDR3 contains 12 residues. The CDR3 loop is CSAGKSPYEQYF. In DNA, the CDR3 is TGCAGTGCTGGGAAAAGTCCCTACGAGCAGTACTTC.

This CDR3 is CAWSGAGLGGLYNEQFF. In nucleotides, the CDR3 is TGTGCCTGGAGTGGGGCGGGCCTCGGGGGTCTCTATAATGAGCAGTTCTTC. V gene TRBV30 combines with J gene TRBJ2-1, with D maybe TRBD2 (6 bases). CDR1 and CDR2 from the germline V gene are GTSNPN and SVGIG (reference sequence). CDR3 length equals 17 residues. V lost 1 base to trimming and J lost 7 bases, with 23 bases between them.

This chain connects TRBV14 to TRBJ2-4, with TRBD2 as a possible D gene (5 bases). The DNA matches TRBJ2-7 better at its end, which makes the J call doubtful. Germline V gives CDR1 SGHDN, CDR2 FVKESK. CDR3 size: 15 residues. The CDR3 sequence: CASSQEVAGGYEQYF. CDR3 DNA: TGTGCCAGCAGCCAAGAGGTGGCGGGTGGATACGAGCAGTACTTC.